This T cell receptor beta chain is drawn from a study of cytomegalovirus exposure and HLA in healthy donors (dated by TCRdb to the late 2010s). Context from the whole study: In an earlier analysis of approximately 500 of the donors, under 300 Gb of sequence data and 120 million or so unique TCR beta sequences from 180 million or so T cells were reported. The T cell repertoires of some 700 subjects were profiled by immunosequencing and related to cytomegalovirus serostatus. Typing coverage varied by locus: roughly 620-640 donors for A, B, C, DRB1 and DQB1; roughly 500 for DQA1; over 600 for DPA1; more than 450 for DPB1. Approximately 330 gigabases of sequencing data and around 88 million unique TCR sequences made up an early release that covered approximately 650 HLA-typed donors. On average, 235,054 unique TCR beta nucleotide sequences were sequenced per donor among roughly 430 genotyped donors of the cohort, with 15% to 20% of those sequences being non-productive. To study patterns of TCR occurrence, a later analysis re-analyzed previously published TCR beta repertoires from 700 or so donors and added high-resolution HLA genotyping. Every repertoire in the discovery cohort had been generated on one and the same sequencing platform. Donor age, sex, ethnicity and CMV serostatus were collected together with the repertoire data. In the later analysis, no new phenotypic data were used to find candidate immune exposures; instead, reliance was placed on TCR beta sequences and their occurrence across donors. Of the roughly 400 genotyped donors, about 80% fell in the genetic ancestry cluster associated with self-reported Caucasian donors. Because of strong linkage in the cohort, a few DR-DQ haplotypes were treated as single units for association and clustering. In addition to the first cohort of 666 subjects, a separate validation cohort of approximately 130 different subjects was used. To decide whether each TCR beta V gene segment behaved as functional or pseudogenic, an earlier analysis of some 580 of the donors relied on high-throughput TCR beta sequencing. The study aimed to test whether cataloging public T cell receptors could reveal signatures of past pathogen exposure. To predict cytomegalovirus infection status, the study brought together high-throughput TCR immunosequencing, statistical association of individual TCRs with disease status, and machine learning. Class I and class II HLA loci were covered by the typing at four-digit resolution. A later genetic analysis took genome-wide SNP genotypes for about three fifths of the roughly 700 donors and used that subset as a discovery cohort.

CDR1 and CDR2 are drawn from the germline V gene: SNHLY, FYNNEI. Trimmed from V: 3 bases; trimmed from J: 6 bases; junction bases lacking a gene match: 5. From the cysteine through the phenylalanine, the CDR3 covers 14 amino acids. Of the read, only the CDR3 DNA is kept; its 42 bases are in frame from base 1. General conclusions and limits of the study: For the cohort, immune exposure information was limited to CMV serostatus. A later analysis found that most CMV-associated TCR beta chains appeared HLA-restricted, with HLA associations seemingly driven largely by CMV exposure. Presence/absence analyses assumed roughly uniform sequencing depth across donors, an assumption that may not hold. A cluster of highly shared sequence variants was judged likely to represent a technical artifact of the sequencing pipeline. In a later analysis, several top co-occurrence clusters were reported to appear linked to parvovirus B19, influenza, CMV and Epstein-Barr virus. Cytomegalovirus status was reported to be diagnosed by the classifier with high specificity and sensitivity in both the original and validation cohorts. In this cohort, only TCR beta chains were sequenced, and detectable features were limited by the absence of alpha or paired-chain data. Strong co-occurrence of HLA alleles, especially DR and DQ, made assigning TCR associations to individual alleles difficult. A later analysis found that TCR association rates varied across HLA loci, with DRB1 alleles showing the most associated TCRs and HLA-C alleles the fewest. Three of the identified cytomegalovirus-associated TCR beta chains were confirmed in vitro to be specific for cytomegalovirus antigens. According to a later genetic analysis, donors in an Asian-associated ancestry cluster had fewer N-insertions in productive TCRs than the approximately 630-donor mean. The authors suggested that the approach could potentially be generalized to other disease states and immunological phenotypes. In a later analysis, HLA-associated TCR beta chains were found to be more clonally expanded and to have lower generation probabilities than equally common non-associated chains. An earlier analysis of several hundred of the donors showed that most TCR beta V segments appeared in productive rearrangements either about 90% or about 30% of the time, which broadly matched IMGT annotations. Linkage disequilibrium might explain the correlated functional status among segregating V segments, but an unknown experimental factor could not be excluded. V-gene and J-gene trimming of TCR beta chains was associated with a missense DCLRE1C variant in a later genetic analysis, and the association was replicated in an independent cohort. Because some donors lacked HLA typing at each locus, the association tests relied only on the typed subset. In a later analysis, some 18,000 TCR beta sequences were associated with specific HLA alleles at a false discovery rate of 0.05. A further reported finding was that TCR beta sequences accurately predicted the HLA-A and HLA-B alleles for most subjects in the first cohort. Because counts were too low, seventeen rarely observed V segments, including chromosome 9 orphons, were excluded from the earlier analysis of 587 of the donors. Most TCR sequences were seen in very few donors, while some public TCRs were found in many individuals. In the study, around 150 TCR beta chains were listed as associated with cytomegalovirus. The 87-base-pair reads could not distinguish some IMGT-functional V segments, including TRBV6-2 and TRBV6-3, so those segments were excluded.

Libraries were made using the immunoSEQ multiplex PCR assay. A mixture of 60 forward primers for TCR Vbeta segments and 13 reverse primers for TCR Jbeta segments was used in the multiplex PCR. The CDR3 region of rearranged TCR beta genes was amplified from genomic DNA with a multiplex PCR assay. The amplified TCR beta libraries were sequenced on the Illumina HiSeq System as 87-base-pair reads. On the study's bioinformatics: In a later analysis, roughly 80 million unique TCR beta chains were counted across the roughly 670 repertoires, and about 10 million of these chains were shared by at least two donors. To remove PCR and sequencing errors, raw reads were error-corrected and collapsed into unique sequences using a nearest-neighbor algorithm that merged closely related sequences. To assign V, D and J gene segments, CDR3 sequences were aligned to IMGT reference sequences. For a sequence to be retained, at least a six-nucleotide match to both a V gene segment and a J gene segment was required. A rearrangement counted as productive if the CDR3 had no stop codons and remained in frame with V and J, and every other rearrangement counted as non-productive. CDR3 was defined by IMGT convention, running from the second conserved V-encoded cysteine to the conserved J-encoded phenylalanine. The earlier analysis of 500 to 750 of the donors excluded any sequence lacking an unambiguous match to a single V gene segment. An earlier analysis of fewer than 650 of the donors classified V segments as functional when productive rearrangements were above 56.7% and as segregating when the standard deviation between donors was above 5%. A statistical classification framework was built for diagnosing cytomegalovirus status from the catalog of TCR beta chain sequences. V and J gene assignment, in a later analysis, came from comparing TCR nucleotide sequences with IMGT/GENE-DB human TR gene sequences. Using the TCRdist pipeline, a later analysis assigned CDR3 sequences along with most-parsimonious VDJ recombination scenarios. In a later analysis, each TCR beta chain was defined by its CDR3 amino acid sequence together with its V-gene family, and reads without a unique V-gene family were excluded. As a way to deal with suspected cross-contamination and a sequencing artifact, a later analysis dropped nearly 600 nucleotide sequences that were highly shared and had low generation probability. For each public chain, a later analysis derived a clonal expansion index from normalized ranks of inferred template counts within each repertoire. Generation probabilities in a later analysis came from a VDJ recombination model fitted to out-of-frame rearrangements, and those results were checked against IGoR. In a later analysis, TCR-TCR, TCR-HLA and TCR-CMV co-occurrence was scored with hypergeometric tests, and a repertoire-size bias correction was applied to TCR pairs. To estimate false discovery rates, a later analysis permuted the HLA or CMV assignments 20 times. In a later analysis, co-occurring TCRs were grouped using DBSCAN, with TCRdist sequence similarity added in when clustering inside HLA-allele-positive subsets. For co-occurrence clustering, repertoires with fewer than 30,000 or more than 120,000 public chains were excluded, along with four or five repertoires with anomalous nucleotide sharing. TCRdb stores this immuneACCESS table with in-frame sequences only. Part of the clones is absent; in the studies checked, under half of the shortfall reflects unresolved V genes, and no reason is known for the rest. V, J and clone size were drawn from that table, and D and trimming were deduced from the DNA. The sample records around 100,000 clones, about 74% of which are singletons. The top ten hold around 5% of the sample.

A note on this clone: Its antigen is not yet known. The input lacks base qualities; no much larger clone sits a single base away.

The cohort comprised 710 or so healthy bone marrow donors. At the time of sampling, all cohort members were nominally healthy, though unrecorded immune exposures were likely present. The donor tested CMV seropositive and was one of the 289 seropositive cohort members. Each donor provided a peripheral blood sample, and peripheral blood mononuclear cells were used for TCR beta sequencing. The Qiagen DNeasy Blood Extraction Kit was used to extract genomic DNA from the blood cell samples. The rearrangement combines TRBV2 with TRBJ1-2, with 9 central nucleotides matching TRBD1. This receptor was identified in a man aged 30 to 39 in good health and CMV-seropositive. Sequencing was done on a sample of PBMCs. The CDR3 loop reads CASSEDRGSHGYTF. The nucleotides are TGTGCCAGCAGTGAGGACAGGGGATCACATGGCTACACCTTC.